The rows below give T cell receptor beta chains drawn from one sample of a study of shared clonotypes between healthy human individuals. Data came from immunoSEQ multiplex PCR; TCRdb stores just in-frame clones and leaves some out. This table holds over 1.5 million clones, nearly 99% found once. Sequenced sample: naive CD4+ T cells sorted from blood. These receptors came from a man aged 25 to 40 in good health. Both conserved end residues are part of each CDR3. A D gene is named only where the DNA matches it firmly. Some rows mark clone size as missing; the rest say once, few, many or name a class of expanded clone.

j_gene	d_gene	v_gene	abundance	CDR3nt	CDR3aa
TRBJ2-6	TRBD1	TRBV7-6	.	TGTGCCAGCAGCTTAGGAATCAGGGGGTCTGGGGCCAACGTCCTGACTTTC	CASSLGIRGSGANVLTF
TRBJ2-2	.	TRBV29-1	.	TGCAGCGCCCTGAGTTGGGGGAACACCGGGGAGCTGTTTTTT	CSALSWGNTGELFF
TRBJ2-2	.	TRBV28	.	TGTGCCAGCAGTTTATCCCTGGTAGGCGCCGGGGAGCTGTTTTTT	CASSLSLVGAGELFF
TRBJ2-4	.	TRBV5-6	.	TGTGCCAGCAGATCGATAGCCAAAAACATTCAGTACTTC	CASRSIAKNIQYF
TRBJ2-2	.	TRBV7-9	.	TGTGCCAGCAGCTTAGCGCTAGGCCTCATGGGCACCGGGGAGCTGTTTTTT	CASSLALGLMGTGELFF
TRBJ2-3	TRBD2	TRBV9	.	TGTGCCAGCAGCGTAGCGGGAGGGCTGACAGATACGCAGTATTTT	CASSVAGGLTDTQYF
TRBJ1-2	.	TRBV5-4	once	TGTGCCAGCAGCTTGGACAGGACCTATGGCTACACCTTC	CASSLDRTYGYTF
TRBJ2-7	.	TRBV29-1	once	TGCAGCGTTGGGGGGGTCAGCTCCTACGAGCAGTACTTC	CSVGGVSSYEQYF
TRBJ2-7	.	TRBV7-2	.	TGTGCCAGCAGCCGAAGCTCCTACGAGCAGTACTTC	CASSRSSYEQYF
TRBJ2-7	.	TRBV11-3	.	TGTGCCAGCAGCTTTGGACGGGAGTTGTACGAGCAGTACTTC	CASSFGRELYEQYF
TRBJ2-1	.	TRBV10-2	.	TGCGCCAGCAGTGAGGGCAGGGACTCCTACAATGAGCAGTTCTTC	CASSEGRDSYNEQFF